The present T cell receptor (beta chain) was sequenced within a study of blood T cells in healthy people across ages. Germline assignment: CDR1 LGHDT and CDR2 YNNKEL (reference sequence). V shed 4 bases and J shed 6 bases, with 15 bases lying between them. This CDR3 is built from 14 residues. A second 7 to 11 cycle PCR used barcoded and J-beta primers. TCRdb reanalysed the 5' RACE reads using MiXCR and keeps one entry per CDR3 protein. In the table there are approximately 1.5 million distinct CDR3 sequences, 30% to 40% of which are singletons. The V and J genes are TRBV3-1 and TRBJ1-2, with D unresolved. The clonotype comes from a woman aged 30 to 39 in good health. Sequencing used blood. The CDR3 loop is CASSPTQDWDGYTF. CDR3 in DNA: TGTGCCAGCAGCCCCACCCAGGATTGGGATGGCTACACCTTC.